This passage covers 20 T cell receptor beta chains from one sample sequenced in a study of T-cell reconstitution after alpha-beta-depleted transplantation in children. Preparation of the TCRbeta library used unique molecular identifiers. MiXCR, run by TCRdb on the PCR reads, gives a single entry per CDR3 protein. The data contain some 300,000 distinct CDR3 sequences, over 9.5% of them singletons. This sample comprised PBMCs, obtained before TCRalphabeta/CD19-depleted stem cell transplant. These receptors originate from a boy in the first two years of life with acute myeloid leukemia, due to receive a stem cell transplant.

This clonotype has a count of ten or more. The chain couples TRBV20-1 to TRBJ1-5, with 7 nucleotides matching TRBD1. Looked up from germline, CDR1 is DFQATT and CDR2 is SNEGSKA (reference sequence). The CDR3 is 12 amino acids. CDR3 sequence: CRPQGYNQPQHF. The CDR3 DNA reads TGCAGACCACAGGGGTACAATCAGCCCCAGCATTTT.

In this sample, this clonotype turned up many times. The rearrangement uses TRBV20-1 and TRBJ1-6; D is ambiguous. The CDR3 has 14 residues. With 3 bases removed from V and 7 bases from J, the gap between germline ends came to 13 bases. The germline gives CDR1 DFQATT, CDR2 SNEGSKA (reference sequence). CDR3 residues: CSARRGSDNSPLHF. The CDR3, as DNA: TGCAGTGCTAGGCGGGGATCGGACAATTCACCCCTCCACTTT.

Concerning this clonotype: Since a much larger clone is just one base distant, this may be a read error. Given the absence of the conserved phenylalanine or tryptophan at the CDR3 end, a read error is likely. V gene TRBV4-2 combines with J gene TRBJ2-3; D unresolved. Between the trimmed V and J ends, which lost 0 bases and 3 bases, there was a span of 10 bases. This CDR3 is built from 15 residues. CDR1 is LGHNA, CDR2 YNFKEQ, per germline. The CDR3 here is CASSQDGQVTDTQYL. CDR3 DNA: TGTGCCAGCAGCCAAGATGGGCAGGTTACAGATACGCAGTATCTT.

In its sample, this clonotype was seen many times. The rearrangement links TRBV10-3 to TRBJ1-6; possible D gene TRBD1, 5 bases. Germline V gene sequence: CDR1 ENHRY, CDR2 SYGVKD. V was trimmed by 6 bases and J by 0 bases, leaving 6 bases between them. The CDR3 is made up of 14 amino acids. The CDR3 loop reads CAIRDSSYNSPLHF. The DNA for the CDR3 is TGTGCCATCAGAGACAGCTCCTATAATTCACCCCTCCACTTT.

Many counts were recorded for this clonotype. V usage is TRBV12-3 or TRBV12-4 and J usage is TRBJ2-3, with no clear D. The CDR3 has 10 amino acids. The V and J ends lost 10 bases and 6 bases respectively, with 8 bases between them. CDR3 protein: CANPPDTQYF. The CDR3 coding sequence is TGTGCCAACCCGCCCGATACGCAGTATTTT.

This clonotype was seen ten or more times. The chain links TRBV28 to TRBJ2-7; D is perhaps TRBD1 (6 bases). The CDR3 sequence is 13 residues long. The germline V gene has CDR1 MDHEN and CDR2 SYDVKM. V was clipped by 6 bases and J by 6 bases, with 15 bases between them. The CDR3 loop reads CASSMAQGAEQYF. In nucleotides, the CDR3 is TGTGCCAGCAGCATGGCACAGGGAGCCGAGCAGTACTTC.

There are many counts of this clonotype. The chain employs TRBV5-6 and TRBJ2-7; perhaps TRBD1 as D (5 bases). The CDR3 length is 13 residues. V was pared by 2 bases and J by 2 bases, with 8 bases between. Germline loops: CDR1 SGHDT, CDR2 YYEEEE. The CDR3 sequence: CASSLGHAYEQYF. The CDR3 DNA follows: TGTGCCAGCAGCTTAGGACACGCCTACGAGCAGTACTTC.

This clonotype was recorded many times. The chain has TRBV5-1 and TRBJ2-7; no definite D call. The CDR3 consists of 18 residues. Germline CDR1 SGHRS, CDR2 YFSETQ. Trimming took off 2 bases at V and 4 bases at J, with 25 bases between the two ends. CDR3 DNA sequence: TGCGCCAGCAGCTTTAGCTTATCCCTCGAACTGGGGATTTACGAGCAGTACTTC. Translated, it gives CASSFSLSLELGIYEQYF.

This clonotype was recorded many times. This chain's CDR3 is CASSAVSSYEQYF. The CDR3 DNA sequence: TGTGCCAGCAGCGCAGTTTCGTCCTACGAGCAGTACTTC. The chain joins TRBV12-3 or TRBV12-4 to TRBJ2-7; no clear D gene. The CDR3 runs 13 residues. Trimming left V 6 bases short and J 1 base short, with 10 bases between.

Remarks on this clonotype: A read error is possible here, since a much larger clone lies one base away. This chain links TRBV6-1 with TRBJ2-7; D is perhaps TRBD1 (6 bases). Trimming removed 5 bases from V and 4 bases from J, with 18 bases in between. Germline values: CDR1 MNHNS, CDR2 SASEGT. The CDR3 totals 15 residues. CDR3 in amino acids: CASSQHAGEQYEQYF. CDR3 nucleotides: TGTGCCAGCAGTCAACATGCAGGGGAACAATACGAGCAGTACTTC.

This clonotype was seen at least ten times. This sequence joins TRBV27 and TRBJ2-7, with D unresolved. CDR3 length: 15 amino acids. Germline CDR1 MNHEY, CDR2 SMNVEV (reference sequence). V lost 2 bases to trimming and J lost 3 bases, with 14 bases between them. In nucleotides, the CDR3 is TGTGCCAGCAGTTTAACCGCTCGGCAGTTCTACGAGCAGTACTTC. Encoded protein: CASSLTARQFYEQYF.

On this clonotype: A much larger clone differs by one base, so this may be a read error. V gene TRBV7-3 combines with J gene TRBJ2-3, with 8 bases that match TRBD1. CDR3 length equals 16 residues. In germline, CDR1 is SGHTA, CDR2 FQGTGA. CDR3 protein: CPSSPTHRGITDTQYF. As DNA, the CDR3 is TGTCCCAGCAGCCCGACGCACAGGGGGATAACAGATACGCAGTATTTT.

Remarks on this clonotype: This clone may be a read error of a much larger clone one base away. This chain connects TRBV2 to TRBJ2-1; D possibly corresponds to TRBD1 (6 bases). This CDR3 has 15 residues. Germline V gene lookup returns CDR1 SNHLY and CDR2 FYNNEI. V dropped 6 bases and J dropped 4 bases, with 16 bases sitting between them. CDR3 in DNA: TGTGCCAGCAGCCCCGGGACATGGTCATACAATGAGCAGTTCTTC. Residues: CASSPGTWSYNEQFF.

This chain connects TRBV6-1 to TRBJ2-1, with TRBD1 as a possible D gene (5 bases). V was cut by 5 bases and J by 4 bases, with 21 bases left in between. Germline loops: CDR1 MNHNS, CDR2 SASEGT. The length of the CDR3 is 17 residues. The CDR3, as DNA: TGTGCCAGCAGTCAATCCGACTGGACAAGGCCTTACAATGAGCAGTTCTTC. Encoded protein: CASSQSDWTRPYNEQFF.

This clonotype was seen repeatedly, ten times or more. The J gene is TRBJ2-3, the V gene TRBV6-5; perhaps TRBD2 as D (6 bases). V lost 0 bases to trimming and J lost 8 bases, with 12 bases between them. CDR3 size: 14 residues. Germline CDR1 and CDR2: MNHEY and SVGAGI. This chain's CDR3 is CASSYSGGEGTQYF. The CDR3 region has the DNA TGTGCCAGCAGTTACTCGGGGGGAGAGGGTACGCAGTATTTT.

The table lists this clonotype with many counts. This sequence joins TRBV20-1 and TRBJ2-2; no definite D call. The germline CDR1 and CDR2 sequences are DFQATT and SNEGSKA (reference sequence). This CDR3 has 13 residues. Trimming removed 1 base from V and 4 bases from J, with 7 bases in between. CDR3 nucleotides: TGCAGTGCTAGAGTTTCCTCCACCGGGGAGCTGTTTTTT. As protein: CSARVSSTGELFF.

The J gene is TRBJ2-5, the V gene TRBV29-1; D tentatively fits TRBD1 or TRBD2 (5 bases each). The CDR3 has 13 amino acids. Germline CDR1 reads SQVTM; CDR2 reads ANQGSEA. Trimming took 0 bases from V and 4 from J, leaving 9 bases between them. CDR3 loop: CSVEDRDPETQYF. The CDR3 DNA sequence: TGCAGCGTTGAAGACAGGGACCCAGAGACCCAGTACTTC.

The table lists this clonotype with many counts. The chain combines TRBV3-1 with TRBJ2-5; 8 bases map to TRBD2. J gave up 1 base and V 4 bases, and 14 bases lay outside the gene matches. The germline V gene encodes CDR1 LGHDT and CDR2 YNNKEL (reference sequence). This CDR3 has 18 amino acids. The CDR3 loop reads CASSPTRYLAGLQETQYF. In nucleotides, the CDR3 is TGTGCCAGCAGCCCGACGAGATATTTAGCGGGGCTCCAAGAGACCCAGTACTTC.

This clonotype was seen ten or more times. The chain is built from TRBV29-1 and TRBJ2-7; D call uncertain. Germline V gene data show CDR1 as SQVTM and CDR2 as ANQGSEA. V gave up 2 bases and J gave up 3 bases, with 8 bases separating them. CDR3 size: 12 residues. Here the CDR3 reads CSVETEIYEQYF. Written as DNA, the CDR3 is TGCAGCGTTGAAACAGAGATCTACGAGCAGTACTTC.

The sample holds a few counts of this clonotype. The CDR3 region is CASSLTGLYSNQPQHF. CDR3 DNA: TGTGCCAGCAGCTTGACAGGACTTTATAGCAATCAGCCCCAGCATTTT. This chain uses TRBV12-3 or TRBV12-4 with TRBJ1-5; tentatively, D is TRBD1 (6 bases). CDR3 length: 16 residues. Trimming left V 6 bases short and J 0 bases short, with 15 bases between.